These 13 T cell receptor beta chains were all obtained from the same sample, sequenced in a study of T cells after posttransplantation cyclophosphamide. Repertoires were generated with immunoSEQ multiplex PCR, while TCRdb's copy carries only in-frame clones and drops some. The sample gives about 16,000 clones, 85% of which show up once; 28% is in the top ten. Control samples came 1 year after myeloablative marrow transplants with methotrexate plus calcineurin inhibitor. Material: PBMCs, obtained after allogeneic stem cell transplant with calcineurin inhibitor and methotrexate. The source is a female patient between 18 and 35 years old who received an allogeneic stem cell transplant from an unrelated donor, was CMV-positive, and had acute and chronic GVHD. A share of the T cells may be of graft donor origin.

The rearrangement joins TRBV27 to TRBJ1-4; 8 nucleotides match TRBD1. Trimming removed 5 bases from V and 7 bases from J; junction bases left unmatched: 9. Germline V gene lookup returns CDR1 MNHEY and CDR2 SMNVEV (reference sequence). This CDR3 comprises 15 residues. The CDR3 nucleotides are TGTGCCAGCAGTCTTCAGGGGGCGCGAGGTGAAAAACTGTTTTTT. It translates to CASSLQGARGEKLFF.

This chain links TRBV11-2 with TRBJ2-3; 7 positions match TRBD2. CDR3 length equals 14 residues. V shed 1 base and J 3 bases; nucleotides not matched to a gene: 1. The germline gives CDR1 SGHAT, CDR2 FQNNGV. For the CDR3, the DNA is TGTGCCAGCAGCTTAGCGGGAGGAACAGATACGCAGTATTTT. This codes for CASSLAGGTDTQYF.

The V gene is TRBV4-1, the J gene TRBJ1-2, with D perhaps matching TRBD1 (6 bases). Germline-derived CDR1 and CDR2 are MGHRA and YSYEKL. Trimming pared 3 bases from V and 2 bases from J, leaving 10 bases between. The CDR3 loop spans 14 amino acids. The CDR3 sequence: CASSQGAANYGYTF. CDR3 nucleotide sequence: TGCGCCAGCAGCCAGGGGGCGGCGAACTATGGCTACACCTTC.

The J gene is TRBJ1-2, the V gene TRBV11-2; no definite D call. Trimming removed 4 bases at V and 3 bases at J, with 6 bases between. This CDR3 is 12 amino acids long. Germline loops: CDR1 SGHAT, CDR2 FQNNGV. CDR3 region: CASSSEHYGYTF. The CDR3 DNA reads as TGTGCCAGCAGCTCCGAGCACTATGGCTACACCTTC.

The chain links TRBV15 to TRBJ2-7, with D tentatively TRBD2 (6 bases). Trimming removed 1 base from V and 5 bases from J, with 21 bases in between. Looked up from germline, CDR1 is LNHNV and CDR2 is YYDKDF (reference sequence). This CDR3 is built from 17 residues. This CDR3 is CATSRGKLQAGKNEQYF. The CDR3 DNA follows: TGTGCCACCAGCAGAGGGAAGCTACAGGCGGGGAAAAACGAGCAGTACTTC.

This clone was counted only a few times. The J gene is TRBJ1-3, the V gene TRBV6-1; D remains unclear. CDR1 and CDR2 from the germline V gene are MNHNS and SASEGT. The V end was cut by 9 bases, the J end by 0 bases, with 12 bases between. CDR3 length: 14 residues. The CDR3 reads CARDTSYSGNTIYF. The CDR3 DNA follows: TGTGCCAGAGACACCAGCTACTCTGGAAACACCATATATTTT.

The chain combines TRBV7-7 with TRBJ2-1, with 7 bases that match TRBD1. CDR1 and CDR2 (germline): SSHAT, FNYEAQ (reference sequence). This CDR3 has 16 amino acids. The V gene end was trimmed by 4 bases and the J gene end by 0 bases; junction bases not matched to a gene: 6. The CDR3 is CASSSGTASSYNEQFF. DNA of the CDR3: TGTGCCAGCAGCTCCGGGACAGCAAGCTCCTACAATGAGCAGTTCTTC.

This chain uses TRBV7-9 with TRBJ2-2; TRBD2 is a possible D gene (6 bases). CDR3 length: 14 amino acids. V lost 7 bases and J lost 2, with 11 bases in between. Germline CDR1 and CDR2: SEHNR and FQNEAQ (reference sequence). The CDR3 here is CASTSGLNTGELFF. The CDR3 coding sequence is TGTGCCAGCACGAGCGGGCTTAACACCGGGGAGCTGTTTTTT.

The chain carries TRBV25-1 and TRBJ1-2; D is uncertain. Looked up from germline, CDR1 is MGHDK and CDR2 is SYGVNS. The CDR3 length is 12 residues. V dropped 4 bases and J dropped 8 bases, with 11 bases sitting between them. For the CDR3, the DNA is TGTGCCAGCAGTGCCGGACTCTTCGGCTACACCTTC. Amino acids: CASSAGLFGYTF.

The V gene is TRBV7-2, the J gene TRBJ1-5; D perhaps matches TRBD1 (5 bases). V lost 8 bases and J 1 base, leaving 12 bases between the germline ends. CDR1 SGHTA and CDR2 FQGNSA come from the germline V gene. The CDR3 extends over 14 amino acids. CDR3 sequence: CASGWQGSNQPQHF. CDR3 nucleotides: TGTGCCAGCGGGTGGCAGGGCAGCAATCAGCCCCAGCATTTT. The variable domain in full, with the rest retrieved from reference TRBV7-2 and TRBJ1-5, is GAGVSQSPSNKVTEKGKDVELRCDPISGHTALYWYRQSLGQGLEFLIYFQGNSAPDKSGLPSDRFSAERTGGSVSTLTIQRTQQEDSAVYLCASGWQGSNQPQHFGDGTRLSIL.

The chain links TRBV5-1 to TRBJ2-7, with a possible D match to TRBD1 (6 bases). The CDR3 sequence is 12 residues long. V shed 2 bases and J shed 4 bases, with 7 bases lying between them. Per the germline V gene, CDR1 is SGHRS and CDR2 is YFSETQ. The CDR3 DNA sequence: TGCGCCAGCAGCTTACAGGGTTACGAGCAGTACTTC. Protein: CASSLQGYEQYF.

CDR3 sequence reads: CASSYSTGEIGYGYTF. Here the CDR3 DNA reads TGTGCCAGCAGTTACTCAACGGGAGAAATTGGCTATGGCTACACCTTC. This chain joins TRBV6-5 and TRBJ1-2; the D is unclear. Germline V lookup: CDR1 MNHEY, CDR2 SVGAGI. The CDR3 spans 16 residues. Trimming stripped 0 bases from V and 4 bases from J, with 15 bases between.

The chain uses TRBV19 and TRBJ2-3; D is uncertain. Trimming pared 4 bases from V and 4 bases from J, leaving 6 bases between. CDR1 and CDR2 from the germline V gene are LNHDA and SQIVND (reference sequence). The CDR3 spans 12 residues. The CDR3 sequence: CASSTGSDTQYF. The CDR3 DNA follows: TGTGCCAGTAGTACGGGTTCAGATACGCAGTATTTT.